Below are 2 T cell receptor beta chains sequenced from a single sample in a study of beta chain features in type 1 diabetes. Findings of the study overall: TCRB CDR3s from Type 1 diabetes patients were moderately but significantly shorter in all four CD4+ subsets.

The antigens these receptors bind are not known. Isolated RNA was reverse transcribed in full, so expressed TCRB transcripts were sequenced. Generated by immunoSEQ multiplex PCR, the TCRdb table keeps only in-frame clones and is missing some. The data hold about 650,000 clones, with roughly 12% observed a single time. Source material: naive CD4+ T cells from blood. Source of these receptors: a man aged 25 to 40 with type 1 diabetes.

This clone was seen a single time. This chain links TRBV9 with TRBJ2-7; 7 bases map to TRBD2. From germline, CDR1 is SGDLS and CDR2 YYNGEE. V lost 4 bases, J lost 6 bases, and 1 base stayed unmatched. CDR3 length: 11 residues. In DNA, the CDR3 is TGTGCCAGCAGCCGCGGGGGCGAGCAGTACTTC. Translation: CASSRGGEQYF.

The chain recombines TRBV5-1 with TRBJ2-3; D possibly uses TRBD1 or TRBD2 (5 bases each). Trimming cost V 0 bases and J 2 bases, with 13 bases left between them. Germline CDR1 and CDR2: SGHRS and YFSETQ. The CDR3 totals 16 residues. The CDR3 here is CASSLAAQGDTDTQYF. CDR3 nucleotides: TGCGCCAGCAGCTTGGCAGCCCAGGGAGACACAGATACGCAGTATTTT.